The subject of this entry is one T cell receptor (beta chain). Its antigen is undetermined. The PCR used 60 Vbeta and 13 Jbeta primers. The authors' processing: A later analysis tallied approximately 78 million unique TCR beta chains, 9.5 million to 14 million of them shared. Clones were sequenced by immunoSEQ multiplex PCR, and TCRdb holds only the in-frame ones, with some missing. The DNA gave D and trimming, while V, J and clone size come from that table. Among roughly 250,000 clones, roughly 80% were seen once, and the ten largest hold about 0.3%. The CDR3 spans 15 residues. Germline CDR1 and CDR2: SGHAT and FQNNGV. With 1 base removed from V and 4 bases from J, the gap between germline ends came to 13 bases. The sample originates from a study of cytomegalovirus exposure and HLA in healthy donors. Points from the study as a whole: It was shown in a later analysis that HLA-associated TCR beta chains were more clonally expanded than other, equally common chains. Sequencing artifact likely explains a cluster of highly shared sequence variants. It was reportedly the case that the classifier diagnosed cytomegalovirus status with high specificity and sensitivity.

V usage is TRBV11-2 and J usage is TRBJ1-1; tentatively, D is TRBD1 (5 bases). The source of this sequence is a girl under 10 years old in good health and CMV-seronegative. Source material: PBMCs. The CDR3 sequence: CASSLGRDGITEAFF. The CDR3 coding sequence is TGTGCCAGCAGCTTAGGGCGGGACGGAATCACTGAAGCTTTCTTT.